This TCR beta chain was recovered during a study of T cell responses to AZD1222 COVID-19 vaccine. Method: immunoSEQ multiplex PCR; TCRdb's copy keeps in-frame clones and lacks some. The sample comprises 150,000 to 200,000 clones, about 90% of which are singletons, and 2.6% rests with the top ten. V lost 2 bases to trimming and J lost 2 bases; unmatched junction nucleotides: 13. Germline V gene data show CDR1 as WSHSY and CDR2 as SAAADI. This CDR3 comprises 20 residues. Material: peripheral blood, obtained on day 0 of AZD1222 vaccination. This chain uses TRBV10-2 with TRBJ2-1, with TRBD2 matching over 12 bases. This TCR came from an adult in good health. The CDR3 DNA sequence: TGCGCCAGCAGTGAGACCTTAGGACTAGCGGGAACTTCCACCTACAATGAGCAGTTCTTC. Protein sequence: CASSETLGLAGTSTYNEQFF.